These 9 T cell receptor beta chains share one sample of origin, sequenced in a study of T cell repertoires in cytomegalovirus infection. TCRdb reprocessed the reads via MiXCR and lists one record per CDR3 protein. The data contain roughly 140,000 distinct CDR3 sequences, 23% of them singletons. The sequencing sample was made of PBMCs. All receptors come from a human donor in good health (CMV status not recorded). Some clones in this sample may be carry-over from other donors' samples.

This clonotype has a handful of counts. The chain employs TRBV6-2 or TRBV6-3 and TRBJ2-1; 8 positions agree with TRBD2. The germline V gene has CDR1 MNHEY and CDR2 SVGEGT. The CDR3 totals 13 residues. V shed 5 bases, J shed 10 bases, and the junction held 7 bases outside the gene matches. The CDR3 sequence is CASSIRLAWEQFF. The CDR3 bases are TGTGCCAGCAGTATTAGACTAGCGTGGGAGCAGTTCTTC.

This clonotype was picked up a small number of times. V and J are TRBV7-9 and TRBJ2-7; either TRBD1 or TRBD2 may supply D (6 bases each). The CDR3 is 15 amino acids. Deletions cut 5 bases from V and 0 bases from J, with 14 bases between. Germline CDR1 SEHNR, CDR2 FQNEAQ (reference sequence). The chain's CDR3 is CASSATGASSYEQYF. The CDR3 DNA reads as TGTGCCAGCAGCGCGACGGGGGCGAGCTCCTACGAGCAGTACTTC. The full variable domain, its missing parts supplied by reference TRBV7-9 and TRBJ2-7, is DTGVSQNPRHKITKRGQNVTFRCDPISEHNRLYWYRQTLGQGPEFLTYFQNEAQLEKSRLLSDRFSAERPKGSFSTLEIQRTEQGDSAMYLCASSATGASSYEQYFGPGTRLTVT.

Only a few counts were recorded for this clonotype. This chain links TRBV6-6 with TRBJ1-1, with D hard to call. Per germline, CDR1 MNHNY and CDR2 SVGAGI (reference sequence). The CDR3 loop spans 14 amino acids. V was clipped by 0 bases and J by 1 base, with 6 bases between them. The CDR3: CASSYSSPNTEAFF. The CDR3 DNA reads as TGTGCCAGCAGTTACTCGTCACCGAACACTGAAGCTTTCTTT.

This clonotype was recorded at least ten times. V gene TRBV11-2 combines with J gene TRBJ2-3; 13 nucleotides align to TRBD2. This CDR3 comprises 18 residues. Germline loops: CDR1 SGHAT, CDR2 FQNNGV. The V gene end was trimmed by 5 bases and the J gene end by 0 bases; junction bases not matched to a gene: 8. The CDR3 sequence is CASSRGTSGVWSTDTQYF. The CDR3, as DNA: TGTGCCAGCAGCCGGGGGACTAGCGGGGTATGGAGCACAGATACGCAGTATTTT.

The chain couples TRBV5-4 to TRBJ2-1; 7 bases line up with TRBD2. The ends lost 4 bases at V and 6 bases at J; junction bases unmatched: 7. The germline gives CDR1 SGHNT, CDR2 YYREEE (reference sequence). This CDR3 region has 14 residues. DNA of the CDR3: TGTGCCAGCAGCGGGGGGGGGTTGGCCAATGAGCAGTTCTTC. It yields the protein CASSGGGLANEQFF.

This clonotype was detected only a few times. CDR3 bases: TGTGCCAGCAGTCCCCAGGGGGCCCAAGGCATTCAGTACTTC. The encoded protein is CASSPQGAQGIQYF. This rearrangement joins TRBV12-3 or TRBV12-4 to TRBJ2-4; 8 positions agree with TRBD1. The CDR3 has 14 amino acids. J lost 9 bases, V lost 5 bases, and 9 bases had no gene match.

This chain links TRBV29-1 with TRBJ2-3; D is possibly TRBD2 (5 bases). The CDR3 length is 16 residues. Trimming shortened V by 6 bases and J by 2 bases, and 21 bases separated the two germline ends. Germline V gene lookup returns CDR1 SQVTM and CDR2 ANQGSEA. CDR3 residues: CSVFYQDSRATDTQYF. CDR3 sequence (DNA): TGCAGCGTATTTTACCAGGACTCCCGGGCCACAGATACGCAGTATTTT.

There are a few counts of this clonotype. J is TRBJ1-5 and V is TRBV7-4, with D perhaps TRBD1 (5 bases). Germline CDR1 reads SGHVT; CDR2 reads SQSDAQ. The CDR3 has 13 amino acids. Trimming shortened V by 3 bases and J by 9 bases, and 12 bases separated the two germline ends. The CDR3 reads CASSLLGDRPQHF. The CDR3 coding sequence is TGTGCCAGCAGCTTGCTGGGGGATCGGCCCCAGCATTTT.

This clonotype was observed many times. This chain uses TRBV7-2 with TRBJ2-5, with 12 bases aligning to TRBD2. From germline, CDR1 is SGHTA and CDR2 FQGNSA. The J segment lost 5 bases and the V segment lost 5 bases, leaving 9 bases of the junction unmatched. The CDR3 loop spans 16 amino acids. CDR3 loop: CASSPLAGGPGETQYF. As DNA, the CDR3 is TGTGCCAGCAGCCCGCTAGCGGGGGGGCCTGGCGAGACCCAGTACTTC.